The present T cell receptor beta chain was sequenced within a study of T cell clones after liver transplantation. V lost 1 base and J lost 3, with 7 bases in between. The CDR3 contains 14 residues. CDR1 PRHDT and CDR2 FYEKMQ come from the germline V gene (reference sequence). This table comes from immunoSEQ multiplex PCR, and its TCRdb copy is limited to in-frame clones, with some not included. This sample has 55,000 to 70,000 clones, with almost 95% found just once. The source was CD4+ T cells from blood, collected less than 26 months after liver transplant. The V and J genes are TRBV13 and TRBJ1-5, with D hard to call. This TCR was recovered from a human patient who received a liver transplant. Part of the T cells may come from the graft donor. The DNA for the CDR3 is TGTGCCAGCAGCTTAGCGGGAACCAATCAGCCCCAGCATTTT. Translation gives CASSLAGTNQPQHF.